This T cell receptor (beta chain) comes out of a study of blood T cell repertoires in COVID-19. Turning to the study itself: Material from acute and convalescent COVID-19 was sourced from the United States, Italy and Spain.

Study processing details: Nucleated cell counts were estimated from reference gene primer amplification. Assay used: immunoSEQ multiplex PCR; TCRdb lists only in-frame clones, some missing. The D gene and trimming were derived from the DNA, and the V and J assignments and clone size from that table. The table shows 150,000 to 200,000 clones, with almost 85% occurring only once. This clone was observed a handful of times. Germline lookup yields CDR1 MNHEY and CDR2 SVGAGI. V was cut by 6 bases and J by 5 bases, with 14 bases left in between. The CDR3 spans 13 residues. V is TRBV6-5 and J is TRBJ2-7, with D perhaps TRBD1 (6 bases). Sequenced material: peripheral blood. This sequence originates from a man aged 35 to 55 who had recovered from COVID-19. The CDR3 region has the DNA TGTGCCAGCAGACCCGGGACATTGGACGAGCAGTACTTC. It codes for CASRPGTLDEQYF.